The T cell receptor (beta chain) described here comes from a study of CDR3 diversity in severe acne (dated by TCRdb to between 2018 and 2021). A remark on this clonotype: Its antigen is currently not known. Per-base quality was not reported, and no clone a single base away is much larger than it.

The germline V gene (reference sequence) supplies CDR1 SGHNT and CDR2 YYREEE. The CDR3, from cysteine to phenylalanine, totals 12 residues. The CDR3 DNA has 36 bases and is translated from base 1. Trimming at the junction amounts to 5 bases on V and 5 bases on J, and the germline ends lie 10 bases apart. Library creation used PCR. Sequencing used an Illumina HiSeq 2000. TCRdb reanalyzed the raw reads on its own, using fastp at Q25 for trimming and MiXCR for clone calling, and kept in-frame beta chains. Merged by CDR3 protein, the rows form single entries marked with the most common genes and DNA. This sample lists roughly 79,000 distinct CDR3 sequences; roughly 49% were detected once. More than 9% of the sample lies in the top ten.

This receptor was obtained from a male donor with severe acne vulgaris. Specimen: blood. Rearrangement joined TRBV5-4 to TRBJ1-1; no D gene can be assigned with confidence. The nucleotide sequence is TGTGCCAGCAGGTCCGGGAAGACTGAAGCTTTCTTT. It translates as CASRSGKTEAFF. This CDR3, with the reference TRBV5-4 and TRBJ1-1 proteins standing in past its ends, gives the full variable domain ETGVTQSPTHLIKTRGQQVTLRCSSQSGHNTVSWYQQALGQGPQFIFQYYREEENGRGNFPPRFSGLQFPNYSSELNVNALELDDSALYLCASRSGKTEAFFGQGTRLTVV.